These 28 T cell receptor beta chains were sequenced from one sample in a study of cytomegalovirus exposure and HLA in healthy donors. In the PCR, 60 Vbeta and 13 Jbeta primers were used. Repertoires were generated with immunoSEQ multiplex PCR, while TCRdb's copy carries only in-frame clones and drops some. The table includes 150,000 to 180,000 clones, 80% detected once. Sequencing was done on a sample of PBMCs. The receptors were gathered from a man between 25 and 39 years old in good health and CMV-seropositive.

The chain links TRBV6-6 to TRBJ2-7, with 7 bases matching TRBD2. The CDR3 is made up of 14 amino acids. V trimming: 6 bases; J trimming: 7 bases; junction bases outside the gene matches: 12. Germline V gene lookup returns CDR1 MNHNY and CDR2 SVGAGI (reference sequence). The CDR3 nucleotides read TGTGCCAGCAGCCCCGGGGGATTAGCGGGTGAGCAGTACTTC. Translation gives CASSPGGLAGEQYF.

Here the CDR3 DNA reads TGTGCCAGCTCACGAACCGGGACAGGGGGATACAATGAGCAGTTCTTC. This encodes CASSRTGTGGYNEQFF. V usage is TRBV18 and J usage is TRBJ2-1; 11 bases line up with TRBD1. CDR1 and CDR2 from the germline V gene are KGHSH and LQKENI. Germline trimming cut 4 bases from V and 4 bases from J; bases unmatched to any gene: 6. This CDR3 contains 16 residues.

The genes are TRBV7-6 and TRBJ1-4; D possibly corresponds to TRBD1 (5 bases). This CDR3 is 17 amino acids long. Germline V gives CDR1 SGHVS, CDR2 FNYEAQ. Trimming removed 1 base from V and 3 bases from J, with 15 bases in between. The CDR3 is CASSLEARAGSNEKLFF. CDR3 coding DNA: TGTGCCAGCAGCTTAGAGGCCAGGGCTGGTTCTAATGAAAAACTGTTTTTT.

J is TRBJ1-2 and V is TRBV2; possibly TRBD1 for D (6 bases). Germline V gives CDR1 SNHLY, CDR2 FYNNEI. The CDR3 runs 13 residues. Trimming left V 1 base short and J 7 bases short, with 10 bases between. The chain's CDR3 is CASSEVTGFGYTF. The CDR3 DNA reads TGTGCCAGCAGTGAAGTGACAGGTTTTGGCTACACCTTC.

The rearrangement joins TRBV7-2 to TRBJ2-2, with 7 positions matching TRBD1. The CDR3 consists of 13 residues. CDR1 SGHTA and CDR2 FQGNSA come from the germline V gene. Losses at the gene ends were 4 bases for V and 6 bases for J; bases not matched to a gene: 2. DNA of the CDR3: TGTGCCAGCAGCTCGACAGGGCCCGGGGAGCTGTTTTTT. Translating it yields CASSSTGPGELFF. The complete variable domain, with remaining parts taken from reference TRBV7-2 and TRBJ2-2, reads GAGVSQSPSNKVTEKGKDVELRCDPISGHTALYWYRQSLGQGLEFLIYFQGNSAPDKSGLPSDRFSAERTGGSVSTLTIQRTQQEDSAVYLCASSSTGPGELFFGEGSRLTVL.

This CDR3 is CASRPPWEGGEKLFF. The CDR3 nucleotides are TGTGCCAGCAGGCCACCTTGGGAGGGGGGTGAAAAACTGTTTTTT. This chain links TRBV6-6 with TRBJ1-4, with a possible D match to TRBD1 (6 bases). V was clipped by 6 bases and J by 7 bases, with 18 bases between them. Germline V CDR1 and CDR2: MNHNY, SVGAGI (reference sequence). The CDR3 contains 15 residues.

This chain joins TRBV7-9 and TRBJ1-1; 7 bases are shared with TRBD1. CDR3 size: 14 residues. Trimming cost V 1 base and J 3 bases; bases outside gene matches: 2. Germline values: CDR1 SEHNR, CDR2 FQNEAQ (reference sequence). As DNA, the CDR3 is TGTGCCAGCAGCTTAGACAGGGGTTACACTGAAGCTTTCTTT. It is translated as CASSLDRGYTEAFF.

Notes on this clone: This sample also contains other DNA sequences that code for the same CDR3. The rearrangement uses TRBV28 and TRBJ1-3, with D tentatively TRBD1 (6 bases). CDR1 MDHEN and CDR2 SYDVKM come from the germline V gene. This CDR3 is 18 amino acids long. The V and J ends lost 5 bases and 7 bases respectively, with 27 bases between them. The CDR3 DNA reads TGTGCCAGCAGTAGCTACAGGGAGCAGGGGTCCTTGGGGAACACCATATATTTT. This gives the protein CASSSYREQGSLGNTIYF.

This clone appeared once. V and J are TRBV6-1 and TRBJ2-7; 8 bases are a match to TRBD1. This CDR3 has 12 residues. The junction had 0 bases not matched to a gene; V was cut back by 6 bases and J by 2 bases. Germline V gives CDR1 MNHNS, CDR2 SASEGT. CDR3 amino acids: CASRTGAYEQYF. CDR3 coding DNA: TGTGCCAGCAGGACAGGGGCCTACGAGCAGTACTTC.

The gene calls are TRBV11-3 and TRBJ1-2; 8 nucleotides agree with TRBD1. CDR1 SGHNT and CDR2 YENEEA come from the germline V gene. This CDR3 is 12 amino acids long. V gave up 5 bases and J gave up 6 bases; unmatched junction bases: 2. CDR3 DNA sequence: TGTGCCAGCAGCCGGGGACAGGATGGCTACACCTTC. As protein: CASSRGQDGYTF.

The rearrangement uses TRBV5-1 and TRBJ1-1, with TRBD1 matching over 9 bases. V trimming: 2 bases; J trimming: 1 base; junction bases outside the gene matches: 6. In germline, CDR1 is SGHRS, CDR2 YFSETQ. The CDR3 has 16 amino acids. The CDR3 reads CASSLGQGTKNTEAFF. CDR3 DNA: TGCGCCAGCAGCTTAGGACAGGGGACCAAGAACACTGAAGCTTTCTTT.

The chain links TRBV10-2 to TRBJ2-7, with 9 bases that match TRBD1. The CDR3 runs 19 residues. Germline loops: CDR1 WSHSY, CDR2 SAAADI. J gave up 0 bases and V 6 bases, and 18 bases lay outside the gene matches. This chain's CDR3 is CASRNLGGQGGWSSYEQYF. CDR3 in DNA: TGCGCCAGCAGGAACCTTGGGGGACAGGGAGGATGGAGCTCCTACGAGCAGTACTTC.

The V gene is TRBV27, the J gene TRBJ1-1; D perhaps matches TRBD1 (6 bases). The V end lost 3 bases, the J end lost 2 bases, and 10 bases lay between the germline ends. This CDR3 is 14 amino acids long. Germline CDR1 and CDR2: MNHEY and SMNVEV (reference sequence). For the CDR3, the DNA is TGTGCCAGCAGTTTGGGTGGGGGCAACACTGAAGCTTTCTTT. Its translation is CASSLGGGNTEAFF.

V and J are TRBV19 and TRBJ2-7, with 7 bases that match TRBD2. Per germline, CDR1 LNHDA and CDR2 SQIVND (reference sequence). The CDR3 is 15 residues long. V trimming: 3 bases; J trimming: 2 bases; junction bases outside the gene matches: 7. CDR3 DNA: TGTGCCAGTAGTATCGTTCGGGGGGAGACCTACGAGCAGTACTTC. Residues: CASSIVRGETYEQYF.

This chain links TRBV11-3 with TRBJ2-1; TRBD2 matches 14 bases. The V segment lost 5 bases and the J segment 8 bases; nucleotides outside the gene matches: 14. Germline CDR1 reads SGHNT; CDR2 reads YENEEA. The length of the CDR3 is 18 residues. CDR3 sequence (DNA): TGTGCCAGCAGCCGAGAGATGCCGGGACTAGCGGGAGTCGATGAGCAGTTCTTC. Amino acid sequence: CASSREMPGLAGVDEQFF. Full variable domain (rest looked up from reference TRBV11-3 and TRBJ2-1): EAGVVQSPRYKIIEKKQPVAFWCNPISGHNTLYWYLQNLGQGPELLIRYENEEAVDDSQLPKDRFSAERLKGVDSTLKIQPAELGDSAVYLCASSREMPGLAGVDEQFFGPGTRLTVL.

The rearrangement uses TRBV9 and TRBJ1-4, with D perhaps matching TRBD1 (5 bases). Germline V CDR1 and CDR2: SGDLS, YYNGEE. V was clipped by 7 bases and J by 10 bases, with 14 bases between them. There are 12 residues in the CDR3. The CDR3 DNA is TGTGCCAGCGGAGGGAGCGGGGGAAAACTGTTTTTT. It yields the protein CASGGSGGKLFF. Drawing the rest from reference TRBV9 and TRBJ1-4, the complete variable domain is DSGVTQTPKHLITATGQRVTLRCSPRSGDLSVYWYQQSLDQGLQFLIQYYNGEERAKGNILERFSAQQFPDLHSELNLSSLELGDSALYFCASGGSGGKLFFGSGTQLSVL.

The CDR3 spells CASSLDLTWSYNEQFF. For the CDR3, the DNA is TGTGCCAGCAGTTTAGATCTGACCTGGAGCTACAATGAGCAGTTCTTC. This sequence joins TRBV27 and TRBJ2-1, with D hard to call. The CDR3 is 16 amino acids. Germline CDR1 and CDR2: MNHEY and SMNVEV (reference sequence). V lost 2 bases to trimming and J lost 3 bases, with 14 bases between them.

The chain has TRBV9 and TRBJ2-5, with TRBD2 matching 13 bases. The end of the DNA aligns better with TRBJ2-7, so the J call may be wrong. Germline CDR1 reads SGDLS; CDR2 reads YYNGEE. The length of the CDR3 is 15 residues. CDR3 protein: CASSARTSGSHEQYF. CDR3 bases: TGTGCCAGCAGCGCCCGGACTAGCGGGAGTCACGAGCAGTACTTC.

Notes on this clone: Other DNA sequences in this specimen translate into the identical CDR3. This rearrangement joins TRBV28 to TRBJ1-1; 8 positions agree with TRBD1. CDR1 is MDHEN, CDR2 SYDVKM, per germline. The CDR3 extends over 14 amino acids. With 5 bases clipped from V and 4 bases from J, the junction kept 6 bases outside the gene matches. This chain's CDR3 is CASSVGQGSTEAFF. The CDR3 DNA reads TGTGCCAGCAGTGTCGGACAGGGCAGCACTGAAGCTTTCTTT.

This chain links TRBV29-1 with TRBJ2-7; TRBD2 might be the D (5 bases). V gave up 3 bases and J gave up 7 bases, with 13 bases separating them. Germline V gene lookup returns CDR1 SQVTM and CDR2 ANQGSEA. The CDR3 has 12 residues. CDR3 sequence (DNA): TGCAGCGTTGATAGTCGGCCGGGAGAGCAGTACTTC. This codes for CSVDSRPGEQYF.

This chain joins TRBV9 and TRBJ1-4; D not certain. CDR3 length equals 15 residues. Trimming removed 0 bases at V and 0 bases at J, with 6 bases between. CDR1 is SGDLS, CDR2 YYNGEE, per germline. The CDR3 DNA sequence: TGTGCCAGCAGCGTAGGAGGCGCAACTAATGAAAAACTGTTTTTT. Translated: CASSVGGATNEKLFF.

The V call is TRBV7-3, the J call TRBJ2-5; 8 positions agree with TRBD2. Gene TRBJ2-7 matches the end of the DNA better, so the J call may be wrong. This CDR3 spans 22 amino acids. Per germline, CDR1 SGHTA and CDR2 FQGTGA. CDR3 nucleotides: TGTGCCAGCAGCTTCCTTCCCGGAAGCAGGGTTGATATCGCGGGGGGTACCTACGAGCAGTACTTC. It specifies CASSFLPGSRVDIAGGTYEQYF.

The rearrangement links TRBV7-9 to TRBJ2-3, with a tentative D call TRBD1 (5 bases). The germline gives CDR1 SEHNR, CDR2 FQNEAQ (reference sequence). V shed 2 bases and J shed 4 bases, with 13 bases lying between them. The CDR3 has 15 residues. The CDR3 bases are TGTGCCAGCAGCTTAAGTCCAGGGATGTCAGATACGCAGTATTTT. Translating gives CASSLSPGMSDTQYF.

This clone was seen once. V and J are TRBV10-3 and TRBJ2-7, with a tentative D call TRBD1 (6 bases). The CDR3 runs 14 residues. V lost 3 bases and J 4 bases, leaving 13 bases between the germline ends. The germline V gene has CDR1 ENHRY and CDR2 SYGVKD. The CDR3 DNA sequence: TGTGCCATCAGTGACAGGGGCCCGACATACGAGCAGTACTTC. As protein: CAISDRGPTYEQYF.

The chain links TRBV20-1 to TRBJ2-1; D is undetermined. V was trimmed by 7 bases and J by 8 bases, leaving 9 bases between them. The CDR3 has 10 amino acids. CDR1 is DFQATT, CDR2 SNEGSKA, per germline (reference sequence). In DNA, the CDR3 is TGCAGTGTGGCGGCGTATGAGCAGTTCTTC. Translation gives CSVAAYEQFF.

The rearrangement links TRBV5-1 to TRBJ2-5; TRBD2 matches 10 bases. V shed 4 bases, J shed 1 base, and the junction held 4 bases outside the gene matches. The germline gives CDR1 SGHRS, CDR2 YFSETQ. This CDR3 is built from 15 residues. The CDR3 nucleotides read TGCGCCAGCAGCATGGGGACTAGCGCCCAAGAGACCCAGTACTTC. Amino acids: CASSMGTSAQETQYF.

Note on this clone: The same CDR3 can be traced to other DNA sequences in this sample. The gene calls are TRBV5-4 and TRBJ2-3, with TRBD2 matching over 8 bases. The junction had 9 bases not matched to a gene; V was cut back by 0 bases and J by 6 bases. Per the germline V gene, CDR1 is SGHNT and CDR2 is YYREEE (reference sequence). The CDR3 is made up of 16 amino acids. The CDR3 bases are TGTGCCAGCAGCTTGGATCCGGGAGGGAAGGGGGATACGCAGTATTTT. Its translation: CASSLDPGGKGDTQYF.

This clone was detected once. The chain joins TRBV5-1 to TRBJ1-1, with D possibly being TRBD1 (6 bases). The ends were cut back, 3 bases at V and 5 bases at J, with 17 bases in the middle. The germline gives CDR1 SGHRS, CDR2 YFSETQ. The CDR3 loop spans 15 amino acids. DNA for the CDR3: TGCGCCAGCAGCTGGGCGTCGGGGGGCGAGACTGAAGCTTTCTTT. Its translation: CASSWASGGETEAFF.